Each of the 9 T cell receptor beta chains below was sequenced from the same sample in a study of neurological immune-mediated disorders. TCRdb re-called the 5' RACE reads with MiXCR, one entry per CDR3 protein. The sample lists about 59,000 distinct CDR3 sequences, 3% to 4% occurring once. Material: PBMCs. These TCRs come from a woman aged 50 to 65 with multiple sclerosis.

This clonotype appeared many times. The chain couples TRBV19 to TRBJ2-5; 7 bases map to TRBD2. Germline V gives CDR1 LNHDA, CDR2 SQIVND (reference sequence). CDR3 size: 14 residues. Germline trimming cut 5 bases from V and 7 bases from J; bases unmatched to any gene: 10. The CDR3 DNA reads as TGTGCCAGTAGTGCACTAGCGAACGAAGTGACCCAGTACTTC. Protein product: CASSALANEVTQYF. Based on the CDR3 plus reference TRBV19 and TRBJ2-5, the full variable domain is DGGITQSPKYLFRKEGQNVTLSCEQNLNHDAMYWYRQDPGQGLRLIYYSQIVNDFQKGDIAEGYSVSREKKESFPLTVTSAQKNPTAFYLCASSALANEVTQYFGPGTRLLVL.

There are many counts of this clonotype. V is TRBV4-3 and J is TRBJ1-2; 7 bases map to TRBD1. This CDR3 spans 15 amino acids. Germline V gene sequence: CDR1 LGHNA, CDR2 YSLEER. V gave up 0 bases and J gave up 4 bases; unmatched junction bases: 5. DNA for the CDR3: TGCGCCAGCAGCCAAGATAGGACAGGATTCTATGGCTACACCTTC. Encoded protein: CASSQDRTGFYGYTF.

This clonotype was observed at least ten times. The rearrangement uses TRBV11-2 and TRBJ2-7, with 7 bases lining up with TRBD1. Unmatched junction bases numbered 6, after V lost 7 bases and J lost 3 bases. In germline, CDR1 is SGHAT, CDR2 FQNNGV. The CDR3 has 13 residues. CDR3: CASTNRGGYEQYF. The CDR3, as DNA: TGTGCCAGCACAAACAGGGGTGGCTACGAGCAGTACTTC. The full variable domain, with the rest looked up from reference TRBV11-2 and TRBJ2-7, is EAGVAQSPRYKIIEKRQSVAFWCNPISGHATLYWYQQILGQGPKLLIQFQNNGVVDDSQLPKDRFSAERLKGVDSTLKIQPAKLEDSAVYLCASTNRGGYEQYFGPGTRLTVT.

In its sample, this clonotype was seen many times. V and J are TRBV20-1 and TRBJ1-5, with D perhaps TRBD1 (5 bases). The CDR3 is 12 residues long. V lost 1 base to trimming and J lost 5 bases, with 6 bases between them. Germline CDR1 DFQATT, CDR2 SNEGSKA (reference sequence). CDR3 sequence reads: CSARVGDQPQHF. The CDR3 DNA reads TGCAGTGCTAGAGTAGGGGATCAGCCCCAGCATTTT.

This clonotype was detected ten times or more. An end of the junction does not agree with germline; a read error may underlie this. This chain uses TRBV4-3 with TRBJ1-6; D is uncertain. Germline CDR1 is LGHNA and CDR2 is YSLEER. The CDR3 is 16 residues long. Written as DNA, the CDR3 is TGCGCCAGCAGCCAAGATTCCCCGGGCCCTAATTCACCCCTCAACTTT. Its protein is CASSQDSPGPNSPLNF.

The gene calls are TRBV4-3 and TRBJ1-2; maybe TRBD1 (5 bases). The CDR3 spans 17 residues. Germline CDR1 and CDR2: LGHNA and YSLEER. V was cut by 0 bases and J by 4 bases, with 18 bases left in between. The CDR3 DNA reads as TGCGCCAGCAGCCAAGATACGCGGGGCAATACTTTCTATGGCTACACCTTC. Amino acid sequence: CASSQDTRGNTFYGYTF.

This clonotype was detected many times. V gene TRBV5-1 combines with J gene TRBJ2-3, with D perhaps matching TRBD1 (6 bases). Trimming stripped 4 bases from V and 6 bases from J, with 9 bases between. Germline assignment: CDR1 SGHRS and CDR2 YFSETQ. There are 12 residues in the CDR3. The CDR3 spells CASSEQGDTQYF. The CDR3, as DNA: TGCGCCAGCAGCGAACAGGGTGATACGCAGTATTTT.

This clonotype was found many times. The CDR3 protein is CAITEMGGEGAEAFF. The CDR3, as DNA: TGTGCCATCACCGAGATGGGGGGCGAGGGGGCTGAAGCTTTCTTT. J is TRBJ1-1 and V is TRBV10-3, with D possibly being TRBD1 (6 bases). This CDR3 spans 15 amino acids. Trimming took 7 bases from V and 6 from J, leaving 21 bases between them. Germline-derived CDR1 and CDR2 are ENHRY and SYGVKD.

In the case of this clonotype: This may stem from a read error, because a much larger clone lies one nucleotide away. The chain combines TRBV28 with TRBJ2-1, with D maybe TRBD1 (6 bases). Trimming stripped 7 bases from V and 3 bases from J, with 19 bases between. The length of the CDR3 is 16 residues. Germline loops: CDR1 MDHEN, CDR2 SYDVKM. The chain's CDR3 is CASNPTNGQNYNEQFF. Written as DNA, the CDR3 is TGTGCCAGCAATCCTACAAACGGACAGAACTACAATGAGCAGTTCTTC.